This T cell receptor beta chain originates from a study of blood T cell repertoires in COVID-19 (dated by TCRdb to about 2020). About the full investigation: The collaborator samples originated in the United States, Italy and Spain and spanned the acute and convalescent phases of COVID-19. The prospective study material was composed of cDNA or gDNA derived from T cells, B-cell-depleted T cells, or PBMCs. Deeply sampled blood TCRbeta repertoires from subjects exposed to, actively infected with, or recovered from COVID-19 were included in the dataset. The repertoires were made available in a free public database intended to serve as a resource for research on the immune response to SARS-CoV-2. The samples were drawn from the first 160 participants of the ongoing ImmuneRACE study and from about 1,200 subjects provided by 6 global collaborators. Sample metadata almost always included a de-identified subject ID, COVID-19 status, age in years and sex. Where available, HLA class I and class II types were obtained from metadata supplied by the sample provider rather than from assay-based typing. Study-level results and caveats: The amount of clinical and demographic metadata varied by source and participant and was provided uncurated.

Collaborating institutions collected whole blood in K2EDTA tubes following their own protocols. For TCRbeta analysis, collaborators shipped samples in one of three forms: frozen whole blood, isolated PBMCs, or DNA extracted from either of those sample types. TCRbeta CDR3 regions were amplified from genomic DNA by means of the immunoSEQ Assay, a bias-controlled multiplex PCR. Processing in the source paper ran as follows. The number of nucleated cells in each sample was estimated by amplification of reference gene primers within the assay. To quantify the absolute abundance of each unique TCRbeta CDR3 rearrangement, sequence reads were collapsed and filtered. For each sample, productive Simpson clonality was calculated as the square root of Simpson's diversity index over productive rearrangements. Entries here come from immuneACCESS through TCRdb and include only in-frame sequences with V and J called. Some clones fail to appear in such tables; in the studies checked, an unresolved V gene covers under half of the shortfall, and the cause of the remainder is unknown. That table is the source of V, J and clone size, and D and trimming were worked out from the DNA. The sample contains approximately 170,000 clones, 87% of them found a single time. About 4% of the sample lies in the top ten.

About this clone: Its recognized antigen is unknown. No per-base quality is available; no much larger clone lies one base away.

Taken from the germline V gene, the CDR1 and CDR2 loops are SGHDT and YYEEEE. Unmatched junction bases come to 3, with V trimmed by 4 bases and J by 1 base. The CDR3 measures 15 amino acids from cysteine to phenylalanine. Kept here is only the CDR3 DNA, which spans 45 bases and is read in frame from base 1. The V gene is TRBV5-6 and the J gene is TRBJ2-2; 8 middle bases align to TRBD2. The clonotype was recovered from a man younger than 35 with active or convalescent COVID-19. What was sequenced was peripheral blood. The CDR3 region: CASSPLAGNTGELFF. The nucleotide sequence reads TGTGCCAGCAGCCCGCTAGCGGGGAACACCGGGGAGCTGTTTTTT.